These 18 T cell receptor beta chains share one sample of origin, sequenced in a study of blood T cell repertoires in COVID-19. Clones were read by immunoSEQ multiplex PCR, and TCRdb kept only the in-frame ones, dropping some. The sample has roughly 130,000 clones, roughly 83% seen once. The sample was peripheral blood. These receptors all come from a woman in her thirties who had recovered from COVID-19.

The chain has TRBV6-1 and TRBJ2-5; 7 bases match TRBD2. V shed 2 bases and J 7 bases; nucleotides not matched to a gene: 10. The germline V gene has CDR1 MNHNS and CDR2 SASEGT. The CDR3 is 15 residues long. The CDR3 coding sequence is TGTGCCAGCAGTGAACTGAAGGGGAGGGCGGCGACCCAGTACTTC. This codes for CASSELKGRAATQYF.

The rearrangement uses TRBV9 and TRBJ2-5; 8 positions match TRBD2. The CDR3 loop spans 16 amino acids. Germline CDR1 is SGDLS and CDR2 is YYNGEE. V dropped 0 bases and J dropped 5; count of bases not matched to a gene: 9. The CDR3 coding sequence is TGTGCCAGCAGCGTAGAAGAGCGGGGGTTGGTCGAGACCCAGTACTTC. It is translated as CASSVEERGLVETQYF.

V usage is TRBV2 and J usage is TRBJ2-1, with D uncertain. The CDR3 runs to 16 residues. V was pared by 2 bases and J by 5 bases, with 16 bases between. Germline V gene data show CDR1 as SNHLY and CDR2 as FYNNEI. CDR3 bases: TGTGCCAGCAGTGAACGTTTGATCCTTGGCAACAATGAGCAGTTCTTC. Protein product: CASSERLILGNNEQFF.

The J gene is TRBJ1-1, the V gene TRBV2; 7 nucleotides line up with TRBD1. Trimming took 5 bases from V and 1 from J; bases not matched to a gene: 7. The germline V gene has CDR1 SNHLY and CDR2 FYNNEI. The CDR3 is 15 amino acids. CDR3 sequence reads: CASSLQGPGNTEAFF. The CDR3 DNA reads TGTGCCAGCAGTTTACAGGGGCCCGGGAACACTGAAGCTTTCTTT. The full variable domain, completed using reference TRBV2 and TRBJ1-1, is EPEVTQTPSHQVTQMGQEVILRCVPISNHLYFYWYRQILGQKVEFLVSFYNNEISEKSEIFDDQFSVERPDGSNFTLKIRSTKLEDSAMYFCASSLQGPGNTEAFFGQGTRLTVV.

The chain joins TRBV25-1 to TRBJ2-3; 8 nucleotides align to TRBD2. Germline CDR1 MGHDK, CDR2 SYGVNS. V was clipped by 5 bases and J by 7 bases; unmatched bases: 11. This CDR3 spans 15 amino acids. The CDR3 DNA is TGTGCCAGCAGTAGCATTAGCGGGAATTTAAATACGCAGTATTTT. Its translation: CASSSISGNLNTQYF. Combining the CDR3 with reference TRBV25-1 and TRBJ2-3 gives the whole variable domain EADIYQTPRYLVIGTGKKITLECSQTMGHDKMYWYQQDPGMELHLIHYSYGVNSTEKGDLSSESTVSRIRTEHFPLTLESARPSHTSQYLCASSSISGNLNTQYFGPGTRLTVL.

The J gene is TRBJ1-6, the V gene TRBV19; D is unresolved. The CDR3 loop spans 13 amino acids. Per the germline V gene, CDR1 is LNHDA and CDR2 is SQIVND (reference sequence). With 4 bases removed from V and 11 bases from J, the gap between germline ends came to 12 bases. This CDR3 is CASSTPEGPPLHF. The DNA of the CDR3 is TGTGCCAGTAGTACCCCCGAGGGCCCACCCCTCCACTTT.

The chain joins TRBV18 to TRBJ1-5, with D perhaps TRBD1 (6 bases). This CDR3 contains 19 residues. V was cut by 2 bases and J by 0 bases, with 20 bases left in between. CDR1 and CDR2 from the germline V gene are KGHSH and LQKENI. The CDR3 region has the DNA TGTGCCAGCTCACCAGTTGCCAGGGGAGAGAACTATAGCAATCAGCCCCAGCATTTT. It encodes CASSPVARGENYSNQPQHF. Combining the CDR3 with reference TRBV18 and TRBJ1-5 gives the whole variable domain NAGVMQNPRHLVRRRGQEARLRCSPMKGHSHVYWYRQLPEEGLKFMVYLQKENIIDESGMPKERFSAEFPKEGPSILRIQQVVRGDSAAYFCASSPVARGENYSNQPQHFGDGTRLSIL.

CDR3 sequence (DNA): TGTGCCAGCAGCCAAGATAGAGGGATATGGGAAGAGACCCAGTACTTC. It specifies CASSQDRGIWEETQYF. The chain employs TRBV3-1 (or the pseudogene TRBV3-2) and TRBJ2-5; tentative D call: TRBD2 (5 bases). The CDR3 length is 16 residues. The ends were cut back, 0 bases at V and 3 bases at J, with 14 bases in the middle. CDR1 and CDR2 from the germline V gene are LGHDT and YNNKEL (reference sequence).

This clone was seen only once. The CDR3: CASSQSSGGSRANEQFF. In DNA, the CDR3 is TGTGCCAGCAGCCAATCTAGCGGGGGTAGCCGGGCAAATGAGCAGTTCTTC. The rearrangement joins TRBV14 to TRBJ2-1; 10 bases agree with TRBD2. The CDR3 runs to 17 residues. CDR1 is SGHDN, CDR2 FVKESK, per germline. The V and J ends lost 2 bases and 7 bases, in that order; junction bases with no gene match: 11.

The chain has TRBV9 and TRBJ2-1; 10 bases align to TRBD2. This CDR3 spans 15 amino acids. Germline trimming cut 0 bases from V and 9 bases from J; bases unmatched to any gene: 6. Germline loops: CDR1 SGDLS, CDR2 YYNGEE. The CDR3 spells CASSVVSGGAPEQFF. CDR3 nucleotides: TGTGCCAGCAGCGTAGTAAGCGGGGGGGCCCCTGAGCAGTTCTTC. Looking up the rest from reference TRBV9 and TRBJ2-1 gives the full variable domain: DSGVTQTPKHLITATGQRVTLRCSPRSGDLSVYWYQQSLDQGLQFLIQYYNGEERAKGNILERFSAQQFPDLHSELNLSSLELGDSALYFCASSVVSGGAPEQFFGPGTRLTVL.

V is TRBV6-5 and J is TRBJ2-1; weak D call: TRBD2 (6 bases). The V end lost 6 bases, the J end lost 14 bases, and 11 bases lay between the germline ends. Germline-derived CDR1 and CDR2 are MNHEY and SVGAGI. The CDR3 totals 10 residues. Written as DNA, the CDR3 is TGTGCCAGCAGGGGAAGGGAGGAGTTCTTC. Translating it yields CASRGREEFF.

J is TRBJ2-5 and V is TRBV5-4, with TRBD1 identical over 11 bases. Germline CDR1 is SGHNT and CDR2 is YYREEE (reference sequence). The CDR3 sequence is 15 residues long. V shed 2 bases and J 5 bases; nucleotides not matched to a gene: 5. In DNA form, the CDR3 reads TGTGCCAGCAGCTTCGGACAGGGGGCCAGTGAGACCCAGTACTTC. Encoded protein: CASSFGQGASETQYF.

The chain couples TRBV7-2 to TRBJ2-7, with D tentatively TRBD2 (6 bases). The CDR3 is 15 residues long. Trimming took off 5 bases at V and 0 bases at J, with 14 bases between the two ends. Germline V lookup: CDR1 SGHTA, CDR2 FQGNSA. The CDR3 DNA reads TGTGCCAGCAGCCTCGGCGGGACTGTCTCCTACGAGCAGTACTTC. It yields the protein CASSLGGTVSYEQYF.

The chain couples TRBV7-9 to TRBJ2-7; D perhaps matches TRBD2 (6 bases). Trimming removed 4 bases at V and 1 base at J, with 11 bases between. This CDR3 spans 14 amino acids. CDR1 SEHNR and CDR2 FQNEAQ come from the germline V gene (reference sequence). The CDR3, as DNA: TGTGCCAGCAGCTCCCTAGCGAGGTCCTACGAGCAGTACTTC. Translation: CASSSLARSYEQYF.

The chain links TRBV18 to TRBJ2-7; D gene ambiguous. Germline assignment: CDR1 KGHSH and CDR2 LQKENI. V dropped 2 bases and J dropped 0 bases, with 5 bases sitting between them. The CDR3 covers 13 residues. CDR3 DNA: TGTGCCAGCTCACCAGGCAGCTCCTACGAGCAGTACTTC. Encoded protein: CASSPGSSYEQYF.

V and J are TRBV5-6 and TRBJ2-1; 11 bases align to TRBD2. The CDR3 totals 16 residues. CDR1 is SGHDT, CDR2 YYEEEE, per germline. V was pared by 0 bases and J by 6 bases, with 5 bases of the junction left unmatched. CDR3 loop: CASSLGLAGLSNEQFF. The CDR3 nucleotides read TGTGCCAGCAGCTTGGGACTAGCGGGACTATCCAATGAGCAGTTCTTC.

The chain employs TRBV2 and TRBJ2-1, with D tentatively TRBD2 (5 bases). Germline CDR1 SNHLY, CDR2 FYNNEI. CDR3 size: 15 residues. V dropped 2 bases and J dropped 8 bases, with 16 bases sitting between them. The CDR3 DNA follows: TGTGCCAGCAGTGAATCGGGGTCCGGGTCTCATGAGCAGTTCTTC. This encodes CASSESGSGSHEQFF. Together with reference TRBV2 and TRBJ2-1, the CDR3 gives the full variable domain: EPEVTQTPSHQVTQMGQEVILRCVPISNHLYFYWYRQILGQKVEFLVSFYNNEISEKSEIFDDQFSVERPDGSNFTLKIRSTKLEDSAMYFCASSESGSGSHEQFFGPGTRLTVL.

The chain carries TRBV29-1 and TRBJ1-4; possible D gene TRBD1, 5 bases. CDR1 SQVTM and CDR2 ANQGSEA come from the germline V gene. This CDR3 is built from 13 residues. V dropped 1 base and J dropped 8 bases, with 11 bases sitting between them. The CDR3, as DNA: TGCAGCGTTGAAGCAGGGAGGAGCGAAAAACTGTTTTTT. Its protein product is CSVEAGRSEKLFF.